The 19 T cell receptor beta chains below were found in one sample sequenced in a study of T cell responses to AZD1222 COVID-19 vaccine. The method was immunoSEQ multiplex PCR; TCRdb's version includes in-frame clones alone and lacks a portion of them. This table has 98,000 or so clones, 85% to 90% appearing once. The source material was peripheral blood, sampled on day 0 of AZD1222 vaccination. The origin of the receptors is an adult in good health.

The CDR3, as DNA: TGTGCCAGCAGAACCACAGGGGCCGGGGAGCTGTTTTTT. Amino acids: CASRTTGAGELFF. The rearrangement links TRBV7-2 to TRBJ2-2; 7 positions agree with TRBD1. CDR3 length: 13 residues. The junction had 4 bases not matched to a gene; V was cut back by 6 bases and J by 6 bases. Per the germline V gene, CDR1 is SGHTA and CDR2 is FQGNSA.

This chain connects TRBV19 to TRBJ1-3; D is uncertain. The V gene lost 3 bases and the J gene lost 0 bases, with 9 bases spanning the gap. CDR1 LNHDA and CDR2 SQIVND come from the germline V gene (reference sequence). The CDR3 totals 15 residues. The CDR3 coding sequence is TGTGCCAGTAGTATCCTAAAGGGCTCTGGAAACACCATATATTTT. Protein: CASSILKGSGNTIYF.

The rearrangement uses TRBV6-5 and TRBJ2-2; D is unresolved. This CDR3 contains 15 residues. From germline, CDR1 is MNHEY and CDR2 SVGAGI. With 6 bases removed from V and 4 bases from J, the gap between germline ends came to 15 bases. The DNA for the CDR3 is TGTGCCAGCAGAGAGTGGGTTTTGGGCACCGGGGAGCTGTTTTTT. Its translation is CASREWVLGTGELFF.

This clone appeared once. V gene TRBV9 combines with J gene TRBJ2-3; D not resolved. The CDR3 runs 16 residues. V lost 0 bases to trimming and J lost 1 base, with 12 bases between them. Germline CDR1 reads SGDLS; CDR2 reads YYNGEE. Written as DNA, the CDR3 is TGTGCCAGCAGCGTAGGCGTCGTGATCCGCACAGATACGCAGTATTTT. The encoded protein is CASSVGVVIRTDTQYF.

This chain joins TRBV4-2 and TRBJ2-7, with 14 bases identical to TRBD2. Germline assignment: CDR1 LGHNA and CDR2 YNFKEQ. The CDR3 contains 16 residues. V shed 4 bases and J 0 bases; nucleotides not matched to a gene: 2. DNA of the CDR3: TGTGCCAGCAGCCTTGGACTAGCGGGGGGCTCCTACGAGCAGTACTTC. Translated: CASSLGLAGGSYEQYF.

Points on this clone: This same CDR3 is encoded by further DNA sequences in the sample. V and J are TRBV6-2 or TRBV6-3 and TRBJ2-5; no definite D call. Germline CDR1 reads MNHEY; CDR2 reads SVGEGT. Deletions cut 0 bases from V and 4 bases from J, with 6 bases between. The CDR3 has 13 amino acids. The CDR3 DNA reads as TGTGCCAGCAGTTACTCGTGGGGAGAGACCCAGTACTTC. Translating gives CASSYSWGETQYF.

The chain has TRBV7-2 and TRBJ1-2; no clear D gene. The CDR3 runs to 15 residues. Trimming took off 4 bases at V and 2 bases at J, with 14 bases between the two ends. Germline V gene sequence: CDR1 SGHTA, CDR2 FQGNSA. The CDR3 spells CASSSYQPGNYGYTF. The CDR3 nucleotides are TGTGCCAGCAGCTCCTATCAACCAGGCAACTATGGCTACACCTTC.

This clone was detected only a few times. The chain combines TRBV6-4 with TRBJ1-6; 10 nucleotides align to TRBD1. Germline-derived CDR1 and CDR2 are MRHNA and SNTAGT. V gave up 0 bases and J gave up 7 bases; unmatched junction bases: 0. The length of the CDR3 is 15 residues. The CDR3 spells CASSDSTGGNSPLHF. The CDR3 DNA is TGTGCCAGCAGTGACTCGACAGGGGGCAATTCACCCCTCCACTTT.

This chain connects TRBV5-5 to TRBJ1-2, with a possible D match to TRBD1 (5 bases). Trimming cost V 4 bases and J 5 bases, with 15 bases left between them. The CDR3 is made up of 14 amino acids. Germline CDR1 reads SGHKS; CDR2 reads YYEKEE (reference sequence). The CDR3 here is CASSPDSGGYGYTF. DNA of the CDR3: TGTGCCAGCAGCCCCGACAGTGGGGGGTATGGCTACACCTTC.

The chain uses TRBV2 and TRBJ1-5, with 8 bases lining up with TRBD1. Trimming removed 7 bases from V and 4 bases from J; junction bases left unmatched: 6. There are 14 residues in the CDR3. Germline CDR1 reads SNHLY; CDR2 reads FYNNEI. The CDR3 loop reads CASTADRGNQPQHF. The CDR3 nucleotides read TGTGCCAGCACAGCCGACAGGGGAAATCAGCCCCAGCATTTT.

The chain uses TRBV6-5 and TRBJ2-3; 8 bases match TRBD2. V shed 10 bases, J shed 6 bases, and the junction held 15 bases outside the gene matches. CDR1 MNHEY and CDR2 SVGAGI come from the germline V gene. The CDR3 spans 15 residues. CDR3 sequence: CAIVPLRGARDTQYF. CDR3 sequence (DNA): TGTGCCATCGTTCCTTTGCGGGGGGCACGGGATACGCAGTATTTT.

The V gene is TRBV3-1 (or the pseudogene TRBV3-2), the J gene TRBJ1-1; D might be TRBD1 (6 bases). V shed 0 bases and J shed 7 bases, with 27 bases lying between them. From germline, CDR1 is LGHDT and CDR2 YNNKEL (reference sequence). The CDR3 has 19 residues. CDR3 amino acids: CASSQDSVFSYRASSEAFF. Written as DNA, the CDR3 is TGTGCCAGCAGCCAAGACTCCGTCTTCAGTTACAGGGCAAGTAGTGAAGCTTTCTTT.

The V call is TRBV5-1, the J call TRBJ1-2; D not certain. The ends were cut back, 4 bases at V and 2 bases at J, with 18 bases in the middle. Germline V gene sequence: CDR1 SGHRS, CDR2 YFSETQ. The CDR3 covers 16 residues. This CDR3 is CASSPDKDHGNYGYTF. CDR3 in DNA: TGCGCCAGCAGCCCAGACAAAGACCACGGCAACTATGGCTACACCTTC.

The V and J genes are TRBV5-1 and TRBJ2-1, with 7 bases lining up with TRBD1. The germline gives CDR1 SGHRS, CDR2 YFSETQ. CDR3 length equals 19 residues. V lost 0 bases, J lost 5 bases, and 17 bases stayed unmatched. The CDR3, as DNA: TGCGCCAGCAGCTTGGCCGTTCTTCAACCAGGGGGTCTGGACAATGAGCAGTTCTTC. As protein: CASSLAVLQPGGLDNEQFF.

The chain recombines TRBV10-1 with TRBJ2-5; D is uncertain. The J call may be wrong; the DNA end is better matched by TRBJ2-7. This CDR3 comprises 13 residues. In germline, CDR1 is WNHNN, CDR2 SYGVQD (reference sequence). This CDR3 reads CASSDPGSYEQYF. In DNA, the CDR3 is TGCGCCAGCAGTGACCCTGGGTCCTACGAGCAGTACTTC.

This chain connects TRBV24-1 to TRBJ2-7, with TRBD2 matching over 7 bases. Germline-derived CDR1 and CDR2 are KGHDR and SFDVKD. Unmatched junction bases numbered 5, after V lost 4 bases and J lost 6 bases. This CDR3 comprises 13 residues. CDR3: CATSELGGTEQYF. The CDR3 nucleotides read TGTGCCACCAGTGAGCTGGGGGGGACCGAGCAGTACTTC.

This clone was found once. The chain joins TRBV7-2 to TRBJ2-1; no clear D gene. The germline CDR1 and CDR2 sequences are SGHTA and FQGNSA. V lost 5 bases to trimming and J lost 3 bases, with 11 bases between them. CDR3 length: 14 amino acids. CDR3 nucleotide sequence: TGTGCCAGCAGCGCGCAGACATACTACAATGAGCAGTTCTTC. Encoded protein: CASSAQTYYNEQFF.

The chain recombines TRBV19 with TRBJ2-3; D ambiguous. CDR3 length equals 17 residues. Germline lookup yields CDR1 LNHDA and CDR2 SQIVND (reference sequence). Trimming removed 3 bases from V and 1 base from J, with 17 bases in between. In DNA form, the CDR3 reads TGTGCCAGTAGTATCGGGTACGGCGGCGGCCGCACAGATACGCAGTATTTT. Protein sequence: CASSIGYGGGRTDTQYF.

V is TRBV6-1 and J is TRBJ1-2; the match to TRBD1 covers 7 bases. Trimming cost V 0 bases and J 0 bases; bases outside gene matches: 16. The V gene's germline CDR1 is MNHNS and CDR2 SASEGT. The CDR3 covers 20 residues. The CDR3 region is CASSEAVPGQLIPANYGYTF. DNA of the CDR3: TGTGCCAGCAGTGAAGCGGTACCGGGACAGCTAATACCAGCTAACTATGGCTACACCTTC.